This T cell receptor (beta chain) came from a study of T-cell reconstitution after alpha-beta-depleted transplantation in children. Study-level results: The study reportedly traced alpha-beta T cells about two months after transplant to several hundred expanded graft clones. At day 60, the high TCRbeta diversity found in some patients originated from recipient T cells and thymic progenitors that had survived. After one year, T-cell counts and TCRbeta diversity mostly came from new T cells.

The germline CDR1 and CDR2 sequences are GTSNPN and SVGIG (reference sequence). Trimming removed 5 bases at V and 0 bases at J, with 11 bases between. The CDR3 length is 13 residues. This clonotype was counted only a few times. Its antigen is undetermined. Unique molecular identifiers tagged the TCRbeta library. TCRdb reanalysed the PCR reads using MiXCR and keeps one entry per CDR3 protein. The sample has around 130,000 distinct CDR3 sequences; roughly 9.7% are singletons. The sample consisted of PBMCs, mostly from graft donor cells, taken 180 days after TCRalphabeta/CD19-depleted stem cell transplant. The genes are TRBV30 and TRBJ2-7; D not certain. The source of this sequence is a girl under three years old who had a stem cell transplant for combined immunodeficiency, so the T cells may come from the graft donor. CDR3 sequence (DNA): TGTGCCTGGGGGAACAGTATCTCCTACGAGCAGTACTTC. It codes for CAWGNSISYEQYF.